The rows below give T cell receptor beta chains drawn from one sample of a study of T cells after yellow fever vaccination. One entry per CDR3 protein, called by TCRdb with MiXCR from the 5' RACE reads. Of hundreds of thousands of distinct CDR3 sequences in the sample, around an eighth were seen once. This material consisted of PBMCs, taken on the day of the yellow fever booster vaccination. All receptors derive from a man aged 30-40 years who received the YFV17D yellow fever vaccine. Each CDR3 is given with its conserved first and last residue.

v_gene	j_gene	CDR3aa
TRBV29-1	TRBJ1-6	CSVAQGEDSPLHF
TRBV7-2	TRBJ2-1	CASSNPGGEQFF
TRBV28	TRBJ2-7	CASSLSAGGHEQYF
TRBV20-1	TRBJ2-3	CSARASGRATVVTDTQYF
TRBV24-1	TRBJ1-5	CATSEAGTNQPQHF
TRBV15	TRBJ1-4	CATSINGGRNEKLFF
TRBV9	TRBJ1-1	CASSVGGGMNTEAFF
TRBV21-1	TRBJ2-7	CASKRRSYEQYF
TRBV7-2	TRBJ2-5	CATAVEAGGPETQYF
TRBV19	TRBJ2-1	CASSILRENNEQFF
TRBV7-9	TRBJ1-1	CASSLGARGAFF
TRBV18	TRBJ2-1	CASSPRQGQNEQFF
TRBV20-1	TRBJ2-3	CSARGAPHGSTDTQYF
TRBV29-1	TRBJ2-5	CSVFDSQETQYF
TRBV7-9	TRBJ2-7	CASNLVGYEQYF
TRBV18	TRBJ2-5	CASSPVYRKETQYF
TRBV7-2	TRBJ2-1	CASSPQGGAGGLNEQFF
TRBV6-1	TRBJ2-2	CASTQKRSGELFF
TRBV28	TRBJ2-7	CASIAGQHYEQYF
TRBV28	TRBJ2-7	CASSLGTVIAYEQYF
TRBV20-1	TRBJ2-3	CSAHPSGGIITDTQYF
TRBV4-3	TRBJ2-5	CASSQDYSRRIQETQYF
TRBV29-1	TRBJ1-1	CSVVGARLGTEAFF
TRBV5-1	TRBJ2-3	CASSFAMDTDTQYF
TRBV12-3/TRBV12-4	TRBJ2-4	CASCLGEGLASPGDIQYF
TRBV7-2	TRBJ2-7	CASSQRTSGTHEQYF
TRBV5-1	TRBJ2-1	CASSLVGGAFEQFF
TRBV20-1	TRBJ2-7	CSVLNQGLDNEQYF